These 9 T cell receptor beta chains were sequenced from one sample in a study of cytomegalovirus exposure and HLA in healthy donors. Measured with immunoSEQ multiplex PCR; TCRdb has only the in-frame clones, and not every one. The table includes tens of thousands of clones, around 85% detected once. Sequenced: PBMCs. The receptor set was obtained from a man between 18 and 35 years old in good health and CMV-seropositive.

The chain joins TRBV14 to TRBJ1-1, with D unresolved. The CDR3 totals 19 residues. Trimming took 6 bases from V and 4 from J, leaving 30 bases between them. CDR1 SGHDN and CDR2 FVKESK come from the germline V gene. The CDR3 sequence: CASRRFVRGIGPVGTEAFF. The CDR3 DNA reads TGTGCCAGCAGGCGCTTTGTCCGAGGGATCGGGCCCGTGGGCACTGAAGCTTTCTTT. Full variable domain (missing parts from reference TRBV14 and TRBJ1-1): EAGVTQFPSHSVIEKGQTVTLRCDPISGHDNLYWYRRVMGKEIKFLLHFVKESKQDESGMPNNRFLAERTGGTYSTLKVQPAELEDSGVYFCASRRFVRGIGPVGTEAFFGQGTRLTVV.

This chain connects TRBV5-1 to TRBJ2-6, with D hard to call. The CDR3 spans 14 residues. Germline-derived CDR1 and CDR2 are SGHRS and YFSETQ. The germline V and J ends were trimmed by 4 bases and 0 bases, with 5 bases remaining between them. CDR3 loop: CASSPISGANVLTF. In DNA form, the CDR3 reads TGCGCCAGCAGCCCTATCTCTGGGGCCAACGTCCTGACTTTC.

This chain links TRBV21-1 with TRBJ2-7; TRBD1 reflects the table's D call only, with no check against the DNA. TRBV21-1 corresponds to a pseudogene. The CDR3 contains 16 residues. CDR3 DNA: TGTGCCAGCAGGAAGATCCGGGACAGGGGGCGGGACGAGCAGTACGTC. This translates into CASRKIRDRGRDEQYV.

The chain is built from TRBV28 and TRBJ2-6, with D tentatively TRBD2 (7 bases). Germline V lookup: CDR1 MDHEN, CDR2 SYDVKM. This CDR3 has 18 residues. Trimming pared 6 bases from V and 1 base from J, leaving 19 bases between. As DNA, the CDR3 is TGTGCCAGCAGAGTCCGGGGGGCTTTAAGATCTGGGGCCAACGTCCTGACTTTC. Its translation: CASRVRGALRSGANVLTF.

The chain combines TRBV19 with TRBJ2-5; D is uncertain. Trimming took off 5 bases at V and 5 bases at J, with 12 bases between the two ends. Germline CDR1 is LNHDA and CDR2 is SQIVND (reference sequence). The CDR3 is 13 residues long. This chain's CDR3 is CASSQTRRETQYF. CDR3 sequence (DNA): TGTGCCAGTAGTCAGACCCGCAGGGAGACCCAGTACTTC. Based on the CDR3 plus reference TRBV19 and TRBJ2-5, the full variable domain is DGGITQSPKYLFRKEGQNVTLSCEQNLNHDAMYWYRQDPGQGLRLIYYSQIVNDFQKGDIAEGYSVSREKKESFPLTVTSAQKNPTAFYLCASSQTRRETQYFGPGTRLLVL.

The chain has TRBV7-8 and TRBJ2-1; D remains ambiguous. Trimming pared 2 bases from V and 5 bases from J, leaving 7 bases between. Germline values: CDR1 SGHVS, CDR2 FQNEAQ. CDR3 length: 13 amino acids. CDR3 DNA sequence: TGTGCCAGCAGCTTAAACCTAGACAATGAGCAGTTCTTC. It is translated as CASSLNLDNEQFF.

A single count supports this clone. The V gene is TRBV30, the J gene TRBJ1-4, with 8 bases identical to TRBD1. V shed 0 bases, J shed 10 bases, and the junction held 10 bases outside the gene matches. CDR1 and CDR2 (germline): GTSNPN, SVGIG (reference sequence). This CDR3 has 15 amino acids. CDR3 DNA sequence: TGTGCCTGGAGTGTACGGGGGACAGGCCTGGGAAAACTGTTTTTT. Its protein is CAWSVRGTGLGKLFF.

V gene TRBV28 combines with J gene TRBJ2-1; TRBD2 is a possible D gene (7 bases). V was trimmed by 3 bases and J by 4 bases, leaving 13 bases between them. Germline CDR1 and CDR2: MDHEN and SYDVKM. This CDR3 has 15 amino acids. CDR3 loop: CASSLGGLGYNEQFF. The CDR3 coding sequence is TGTGCCAGCAGTTTGGGGGGGCTAGGTTACAATGAGCAGTTCTTC.

V usage is TRBV6-5 and J usage is TRBJ1-5; maybe TRBD1 (5 bases). Trimming took 6 bases from V and 3 from J, leaving 15 bases between them. The CDR3 has 15 amino acids. The germline CDR1 and CDR2 sequences are MNHEY and SVGAGI. The CDR3 nucleotides are TGTGCCAGCAGCCCGGGAGGGGAATACAATCAGCCCCAGCATTTT. Encoded protein: CASSPGGEYNQPQHF.